This T cell receptor beta chain was captured in a study of identical twins. Study-level findings and limits: Out-of-frame alpha sequences that twins shared showed excess low generation probability.

In TCRdb, the 5' RACE reads were re-called with MiXCR into one record per CDR3 protein. The table shows about 280,000 distinct CDR3 sequences, with approximately 8% occurring only once. This clonotype was detected many times. The antigen is not known. V lost 4 bases and J lost 4, with 14 bases in between. The germline gives CDR1 SQVTM, CDR2 ANQGSEA. The CDR3 length is 13 residues. The same sample was also studied in work on yellow fever vaccine responses in identical twins. Per that study: Twins' T cell vaccine responses reportedly looked partly convergent, partly personalized.

The source of this sequence is a woman under 30 in good health. Sequences were obtained from memory (CD45RO+) T cells sorted from blood. This chain uses TRBV29-1 with TRBJ2-7, with D maybe TRBD2 (5 bases). In DNA, the CDR3 is TGCAGCGTTGCTCGAGGGTTTGAGTACGAGCAGTACTTC. It encodes CSVARGFEYEQYF.